The entry below describes one TCR beta chain. Transcripts of RNA were the source for amplifying TCR beta CDR3 regions. Second-round multiplex PCR came after first-round RT-PCR with HTBI primers. Via MiXCR, TCRdb re-called the multiplex PCR reads, giving one row per CDR3 protein. The sample comprises just over 600,000 distinct CDR3 sequences, about a fifth of which are singletons, and approximately 7% rests with the top ten. The data are from a study of Graves' ophthalmopathy and Graves' hyperthyroidism. Study context: At the time of initial diagnosis and before any treatment, peripheral blood was collected.

Patients newly diagnosed with hyperthyroidism, under 2 months' duration, were aged 18 to 65, the study reports. V lost 6 bases, J lost 3 bases, and 12 bases lay in between. Germline assignment: CDR1 MNHNS and CDR2 SASEGT. This CDR3 spans 14 amino acids. The TCR was taken from a woman younger than 30 with stable Graves' hyperthyroidism. Some clones in this sample may be carry-over from other donors' samples. The V gene is TRBV6-1, the J gene TRBJ1-5; tentatively, D is TRBD1 (6 bases). What was sequenced was peripheral blood. Here the CDR3 DNA reads TGTGCCAGCAGATCAACAGGGCCCAATCAGCCCCAGCATTTT. It specifies CASRSTGPNQPQHF.